These T cell receptor beta chains were read from a single sample in a study of blood T cell repertoires in COVID-19. Generated by immunoSEQ multiplex PCR, the TCRdb table keeps only in-frame clones and is missing some. The table has roughly 500,000 clones, roughly 90% seen once. The sequencing input was PBMCs or T cells enriched from blood (not recorded which). The receptors come from a woman aged 35 to 49 who had recovered from COVID-19. CDR3s include the opening cysteine and the closing phenylalanine or tryptophan. D genes are given only for firm matches. For some rows the clone size is stated as once, few or many, or as a class when expanded; others skip it.

cdr3_length | clone_size | j_call | v_call | d_call | cdr3_aa | cdr3_nt
14 | once | TRBJ2-5 | TRBV5-1 | NA | CASSLGRGQETQYF | TGCGCCAGCAGCTTGGGTAGGGGCCAAGAGACCCAGTACTTC
15 | NA | TRBJ2-7 | TRBV27 | NA | CASRTHQGTIYEQYF | TGTGCCAGCAGAACCCACCAAGGGACAATCTACGAGCAGTACTTC
17 | few | TRBJ1-3 | TRBV5-5 | NA | CASSLESRLMKGNTIYF | TGTGCCAGCAGCTTGGAATCGAGGTTGATGAAAGGAAACACCATATATTTT
14 | NA | TRBJ1-5 | TRBV30 | NA | CAWNGAAGNQPQHF | TGTGCCTGGAACGGGGCCGCGGGGAATCAGCCCCAGCATTTT
17 | few | TRBJ2-2 | TRBV12-5 | NA | CASGLNLGVGITGELFF | TGTGCTAGTGGTTTGAATTTAGGGGTGGGGATCACCGGGGAGCTGTTTTTT
12 | NA | TRBJ2-2 | TRBV11-3 | NA | CASSPGTGELFF | TGTGCCAGCAGCCCAGGGACCGGGGAGCTGTTTTTT
16 | few | TRBJ2-3 | TRBV5-4 | TRBD2 | CASSLGAGVSTDTQYF | TGTGCCAGCAGCTTGGGCGCGGGAGTGAGCACAGATACGCAGTATTTT
13 | NA | TRBJ1-2 | TRBV6-4 | TRBD1 | CASSDGTAGRYTF | TGTGCCAGCAGTGACGGGACAGCCGGCCGCTACACCTTC
15 | NA | TRBJ1-1 | TRBV3-1/TRBV3-2 | NA | CASSQDGIGGRSAFF | TGTGCCAGCAGCCAAGATGGCATTGGGGGGAGGTCGGCTTTCTTT
17 | NA | TRBJ2-2 | TRBV2 | TRBD2 | CASTVTTSGTHTGELFF | TGTGCCAGCACCGTAACGACTAGCGGGACTCACACCGGGGAGCTGTTTTTT
14 | NA | TRBJ1-4 | TRBV10-2 | TRBD1 | CASSQGAANEKLFF | TGCGCCAGCAGCCAGGGGGCTGCTAATGAAAAACTGTTTTTT
14 | NA | TRBJ1-2 | TRBV6-1 | NA | CASSENEEYYGYTF | TGTGCCAGCAGTGAAAATGAGGAATATTATGGCTACACCTTC
15 | NA | TRBJ2-3 | TRBV5-1 | NA | CASSFSGTSTDTQYF | TGCGCCAGCAGCTTTTCCGGGACTAGCACAGATACGCAGTATTTT
15 | NA | TRBJ2-2 | TRBV4-3 | NA | CASSRVELNTGELFF | TGCGCCAGCAGCCGAGTGGAGCTGAACACCGGGGAGCTGTTTTTT
13 | once | TRBJ2-7 | TRBV21-1 | NA | CATLPDRGHEQYF | TGTGCCACTCTACCGGACAGGGGCCACGAGCAGTACTTC
15 | NA | TRBJ1-6 | TRBV5-1 | TRBD1 | CASSLQTGYNSPLHF | TGCGCCAGCAGCTTACAGACAGGGTACAATTCACCCCTCCACTTT
14 | NA | TRBJ1-1 | TRBV7-2 | NA | CASSLRQGGTEAFF | TGTGCCAGCAGCTTAAGGCAGGGTGGCACTGAAGCTTTCTTT
15 | NA | TRBJ2-1 | TRBV7-2 | TRBD2 | CASTPRALLADEQFF | TGTGCCAGCACCCCCCGGGCCCTGCTAGCGGATGAGCAGTTCTTC
15 | NA | TRBJ1-2 | TRBV6-5 | TRBD1 | CASSYAGGAAYGYTF | TGTGCCAGCAGTTACGCAGGGGGCGCGGCCTATGGCTACACCTTC
17 | NA | TRBJ1-2 | TRBV19 | NA | CASSIGSGTQMHYGYTF | TGTGCCAGTAGTATAGGAAGCGGGACACAGATGCACTATGGCTACACCTTC
14 | NA | TRBJ2-7 | TRBV10-3 | TRBD1 | CAIRDRGRSYEQYF | TGTGCCATCAGGGACAGGGGGAGGTCCTACGAGCAGTACTTC
12 | NA | TRBJ2-7 | TRBV14 | NA | CASSPTSYEQYF | TGTGCCAGCAGCCCCACAAGCTACGAGCAGTACTTC
18 | NA | TRBJ2-1 | TRBV15 | TRBD1 | CATSSPGTGFSGYNEQFF | TGTGCCACCAGCAGCCCCGGGACAGGGTTTTCGGGCTACAATGAGCAGTTCTTC
15 | NA | TRBJ2-1 | TRBV14 | NA | CASSQMLAYYNEQFF | TGTGCCAGCAGCCAAATGCTAGCCTACTACAATGAGCAGTTCTTC
18 | few | TRBJ1-2 | TRBV7-2 | TRBD1 | CASSLDAGGRYQGFGYTF | TGTGCCAGCAGCTTAGATGCAGGGGGGCGCTATCAAGGCTTCGGCTACACCTTC
17 | NA | TRBJ1-2 | TRBV27 | NA | CASSPRPQGQQKGGYTF | TGTGCCAGCAGTCCGCGCCCTCAGGGTCAGCAGAAGGGCGGCTACACCTTC
15 | NA | TRBJ2-7 | TRBV3-1/TRBV3-2 | NA | CASSPPEGVRHEQYF | TGTGCCAGCAGCCCACCTGAGGGCGTGCGCCACGAGCAGTACTTC
16 | NA | TRBJ2-1 | TRBV18 | NA | CASSPVGDYSYNEQFF | TGTGCCAGCTCACCGGTCGGGGATTACTCCTACAATGAGCAGTTCTTC
15 | NA | TRBJ2-7 | TRBV2 | TRBD1 | CASTDRVGPPYEQYF | TGTGCCAGCACAGACAGGGTCGGTCCACCCTACGAGCAGTACTTC
18 | NA | TRBJ2-1 | TRBV7-6 | TRBD2 | CASSLVAGGLSSYNEQFF | TGTGCCAGCAGCTTAGTGGCGGGAGGCCTGAGCTCCTACAATGAGCAGTTCTTC
15 | NA | TRBJ2-7 | TRBV5-1 | TRBD2 | CASSPGTRSPSEQYF | TGCGCCAGCAGTCCCGGGACTAGGAGTCCCTCGGAGCAGTACTTC
12 | NA | TRBJ2-5 | TRBV6-5 | TRBD2 | CASSTPGTSKYF | TGTGCCAGCAGTACCCCCGGGACTAGCAAGTACTTC
12 | NA | TRBJ2-3 | TRBV9 | NA | CASSVRGDTQYF | TGTGCCAGCAGCGTGCGAGGAGATACGCAGTATTTT
14 | NA | TRBJ1-6 | TRBV30 | TRBD1 | CAWGQGTYNSPLHF | TGTGCCTGGGGACAGGGCACTTATAATTCACCCCTCCACTTT
12 | NA | TRBJ1-1 | TRBV30 | NA | CAWSPKYTEAFF | TGTGCCTGGAGCCCCAAATACACTGAAGCTTTCTTT
14 | once | TRBJ2-3 | TRBV7-6 | NA | CASSLAGAVDTQYF | TGTGCCAGCAGCTTAGCGGGAGCAGTGGATACGCAGTATTTT
18 | NA | TRBJ1-1 | TRBV6-2/TRBV6-3 | TRBD1 | CASSYYSRTGVANTEAFF | TGTGCCAGCAGTTACTATTCTCGGACAGGGGTTGCGAACACTGAAGCTTTCTTT